What follows is one T cell receptor (beta chain) and its context. Its binding antigen is unknown. The sample holds no much larger clone one base away, and base qualities are not on file. This entry comes from a study of graft-versus-host responses after intestinal transplantation (dated by TCRdb to the early 2020s). About the study as a whole: Recipients received multivisceral, liver-intestinal, or isolated intestinal transplants. All recipients received anti-thymocyte globulin induction followed by maintenance tacrolimus and steroids for around three years. After intestinal transplantation, graft-versus-host and host-versus-graft alloreactive T cell clones in the graft, circulation and bone marrow were tracked using bulk TCR-beta CDR3 sequencing. Alloreactive clones were identified by sequencing pre-transplant mixed lymphocyte reaction products and comparing them with unstimulated pre-transplant donor and recipient T cells. Of the 20 to 30 intestinal transplant recipients enrolled in the cohort, one of whom was a retransplant, 3 patients without pretransplant specimens were excluded. A peak of at least 4% donor T cells among recipient peripheral blood mononuclear cells was the definition used for donor T cell macrochimerism. Samples from a few later patients were sequenced in-house on an Illumina MiSeq with MiXCR processing rather than by the commercial service.

Blood samples were collected up to 4 times in the first month after transplant and then at least monthly when available. The research as a whole found: In patients with donor T cell macrochimerism, the allografts had high GvH to HvG T cell clonal ratios. The conclusions were limited by the relatively low number and heterogeneity of the intestinal transplant patients. Early after transplant, peak levels of circulating GvH clones were associated with declines in HvG clones. GvH clones were detected in recipient bone marrow, and some of these GvH clones were observed earlier in ileal mucosa or blood, consistent with an intestinal mucosal origin.

Library method: the immunoSEQ multiplex PCR assay. For most patients, genomic DNA was subjected to high-throughput TCR-beta CDR3 sequencing by Adaptive Biotechnologies. From the authors' description of their analysis: TCR sequencing data for around 19 patients were retrieved from Adaptive's ImmunoSEQ software; three other patients were processed with MiXCR and VDJtools. CDR3 nucleotide sequences shared by donor and recipient were removed because the origin of these sequences could not be assigned. To be classed as alloreactive, a clone needed at least 2-fold expansion over unstimulated cells and a minimum CFSE-low frequency of 0.002% (template counts) or 0.001% (read counts). Clones detected in sequenced pre-transplant spleen, lymph node, or MLR CFSE-low populations of the donor or recipient were defined as mappable. The cumulative frequency of alloreactive clones was calculated as a percentage of all sequences, weighted by copy number. TCRdb mirrors the immuneACCESS table, restricted to in-frame sequences. Some clones are absent from its copies; in checked studies, under half trace to an unresolved V gene, and the reason for the others is unknown. V and J calls and clone size are copied from that table; D and trimming were computed from the DNA. This sample has about 8,200 clones in its table, and about 94% of those were observed once. 2% to 2.5% of the sample is held by the ten biggest clonotypes.

CDR1 and CDR2 were assigned from the germline V gene (reference sequence) as SGHNT and YYREEE. V drops 4 bases and J drops 6 bases, leaving 10 bases in between. From the cysteine up to the phenylalanine, the CDR3 has a length of 13 residues. Just the 39-base CDR3 DNA is kept, in frame starting at base 1. The receptor was derived from a human patient who received an intestinal transplant, so some T cells may come from the graft donor. The sample was PBMCs, taken 11 days after intestinal transplantation. The rearrangement combines TRBV5-4 with TRBJ1-4, with no D gene named confidently. The CDR3 corresponds to CASSPIPDEKLFF. The nucleotides read TGTGCCAGCAGCCCGATCCCAGATGAAAAACTGTTTTTT.